Following are 27 T cell receptor beta chains from one sample sequenced in a study of T cell responses to AZD1222 COVID-19 vaccine. Assay: immunoSEQ multiplex PCR; the TCRdb copy retains only in-frame clones and omits some. This table has 99,000 or so clones, about 80% appearing once. The sample here was peripheral blood, taken on day 0 of AZD1222 vaccination. Every receptor here comes from an adult in good health.

The sample holds many counts of this clone. The V and J genes are TRBV15 and TRBJ1-4, with D tentatively TRBD1 (5 bases). Germline loops: CDR1 LNHNV, CDR2 YYDKDF (reference sequence). V was clipped by 3 bases and J by 8 bases, with 19 bases between them. The CDR3 runs 16 residues. The CDR3 spells CATSSGAGEGGEKLFF. The CDR3 region has the DNA TGTGCCACCAGCAGTGGGGCCGGTGAGGGCGGCGAAAAACTGTTTTTT. The full variable domain, with the rest looked up from reference TRBV15 and TRBJ1-4, is DAMVIQNPRYQVTQFGKPVTLSCSQTLNHNVMYWYQQKSSQAPKLLFHYYDKDFNNEADTPDNFQSRRPNTSFCFLDIRSPGLGDTAMYLCATSSGAGEGGEKLFFGSGTQLSVL.

This clone has a handful of counts. This rearrangement joins TRBV4-2 to TRBJ2-7, with 8 nucleotides matching TRBD1. Germline-derived CDR1 and CDR2 are LGHNA and YNFKEQ. Germline trimming cut 1 base from V and 7 bases from J; bases unmatched to any gene: 9. The CDR3 contains 15 residues. CDR3 in amino acids: CASSQAGQGAEEQYF. CDR3 in DNA: TGTGCCAGCAGCCAAGCCGGGCAGGGGGCAGAAGAGCAGTACTTC.

In DNA, the CDR3 is TGTGCCAGCAGCTTAGGGGGGGAGTTTCAGCCCCAGCATTTT. This encodes CASSLGGEFQPQHF. This rearrangement joins TRBV11-2 to TRBJ1-5, with D maybe TRBD1 (5 bases). CDR1 SGHAT and CDR2 FQNNGV come from the germline V gene. The V end lost 1 base, the J end lost 6 bases, and 10 bases lay between the germline ends. The CDR3 is 14 amino acids.

This clone was observed once. The V and J genes are TRBV6-6 and TRBJ1-6, with D unclear. The CDR3 loop spans 13 amino acids. V lost 8 bases and J lost 1, with 6 bases in between. Germline values: CDR1 MNHNY, CDR2 SVGAGI (reference sequence). The CDR3 sequence is CASGESYNSPLHF. DNA for the CDR3: TGTGCCAGCGGGGAATCCTATAATTCACCCCTCCACTTT.

The table lists this clone with a count of one. V is TRBV3-1 (or the pseudogene TRBV3-2) and J is TRBJ2-2; 7 nucleotides match TRBD1. CDR1 and CDR2 from the germline V gene are LGHDT and YNNKEL (reference sequence). Losses at the gene ends were 4 bases for V and 9 bases for J; bases not matched to a gene: 8. CDR3 length: 14 residues. Here the CDR3 DNA reads TGTGCCAGCAGCCCGGTACAGGGGATCCGGGAGCTGTTTTTT. Translating gives CASSPVQGIRELFF.

This clone was seen only a few times. J is TRBJ2-4 and V is TRBV2; D call uncertain. This CDR3 region has 15 residues. Trimming removed 1 base at V and 0 bases at J, with 7 bases between. Per the germline V gene, CDR1 is SNHLY and CDR2 is FYNNEI. CDR3 amino acids: CASSEDGLAKNIQYF. In DNA, the CDR3 is TGTGCCAGCAGTGAAGACGGTCTAGCCAAAAACATTCAGTACTTC.

This clone turned up a few times. The chain links TRBV19 to TRBJ1-2; D remains ambiguous. Germline loops: CDR1 LNHDA, CDR2 SQIVND (reference sequence). V was trimmed by 5 bases and J by 3 bases, leaving 13 bases between them. This CDR3 is 14 amino acids long. In DNA, the CDR3 is TGTGCCAGTAGTCCCACCGGGAGGGACTATGGCTACACCTTC. Translation: CASSPTGRDYGYTF.

The V call is TRBV7-9, the J call TRBJ2-5; 11 bases align to TRBD2. Germline lookup yields CDR1 SEHNR and CDR2 FQNEAQ (reference sequence). The CDR3 is 16 amino acids. The ends lost 2 bases at V and 3 bases at J; junction bases unmatched: 5. DNA for the CDR3: TGTGCCAGCAGCTTACTCGGACTAGCGGGTAAAGAGACCCAGTACTTC. Its protein is CASSLLGLAGKETQYF.

The chain joins TRBV10-3 to TRBJ1-2; the D is unclear. The ends were cut back, 0 bases at V and 6 bases at J, with 20 bases in the middle. This CDR3 has 17 amino acids. From germline, CDR1 is ENHRY and CDR2 SYGVKD. CDR3 DNA sequence: TGTGCCATCAGTGAGTCGTATTCTTTGCGAACCTCCGATGGCTACACCTTC. This encodes CAISESYSLRTSDGYTF.

V gene TRBV6-2 or TRBV6-3 combines with J gene TRBJ2-3, with 10 bases that match TRBD2. Trimming at V came to 6 bases and at J to 4 bases, leaving 10 bases not matched to a gene. Germline V gene data show CDR1 as MNHEY and CDR2 as SVGEGT. The CDR3 consists of 16 residues. The CDR3 DNA follows: TGTGCCAGCAGCCAAGGACTAGCGGCTGCTCCAGATACGCAGTATTTT. Residues: CASSQGLAAAPDTQYF.

This chain joins TRBV6-6 and TRBJ1-4, with D possibly TRBD1 on 6 matching bases. Germline lookup yields CDR1 MNHNY and CDR2 SVGAGI (reference sequence). The CDR3 is 14 residues long. Trimming cost V 6 bases and J 8 bases, with 16 bases left between them. As DNA, the CDR3 is TGTGCCAGCAGCAATCCCGAGGGGGTGGAAAAACTGTTTTTT. This codes for CASSNPEGVEKLFF.

The J gene is TRBJ2-2, the V gene TRBV3-1 (or the pseudogene TRBV3-2); D ambiguous. V lost 0 bases and J 4 bases, leaving 12 bases between the germline ends. The CDR3 length is 16 residues. The germline V gene encodes CDR1 LGHDT and CDR2 YNNKEL (reference sequence). In DNA, the CDR3 is TGTGCCAGCAGCCAAGATGGACGATTTATCACCGGGGAGCTGTTTTTT. Encoded protein: CASSQDGRFITGELFF.

This sequence joins TRBV2 and TRBJ1-5; 7 nucleotides line up with TRBD1. CDR3 size: 14 residues. V lost 4 bases to trimming and J lost 6 bases; unmatched junction nucleotides: 6. Germline CDR1 and CDR2: SNHLY and FYNNEI. CDR3 sequence: CASSVQGLGQPQHF. The CDR3 nucleotides are TGTGCCAGCAGTGTACAGGGGCTGGGTCAGCCCCAGCATTTT.

This chain connects TRBV6-5 to TRBJ2-7; tentatively, D is TRBD1 or TRBD2 (5 bases each). Trimming pared 6 bases from V and 8 bases from J, leaving 11 bases between. The CDR3 has 11 residues. From germline, CDR1 is MNHEY and CDR2 SVGAGI. The chain's CDR3 is CASRREGKQYF. The DNA of the CDR3 is TGTGCCAGCAGGAGAGAGGGGAAGCAGTACTTC.

This chain connects TRBV9 to TRBJ2-2; 12 bases line up with TRBD2. V lost 3 bases to trimming and J lost 6 bases; unmatched junction nucleotides: 3. This CDR3 is built from 15 residues. In germline, CDR1 is SGDLS, CDR2 YYNGEE. The CDR3 DNA follows: TGTGCCAGCAGCGCTAGCGGGGGGGCTGCCGGGGAGCTGTTTTTT. It translates to CASSASGGAAGELFF. Using reference TRBV9 and TRBJ2-2 for the parts outside the CDR3, the full variable domain is DSGVTQTPKHLITATGQRVTLRCSPRSGDLSVYWYQQSLDQGLQFLIQYYNGEERAKGNILERFSAQQFPDLHSELNLSSLELGDSALYFCASSASGGAAGELFFGEGSRLTVL.

The chain uses TRBV4-1 and TRBJ1-3; 7 nucleotides match TRBD1. Germline V lookup: CDR1 MGHRA, CDR2 YSYEKL. V was clipped by 0 bases and J by 0 bases; unmatched bases: 8. This CDR3 spans 18 amino acids. The CDR3 sequence is CASSQDDRVSNSGNTIYF. CDR3 DNA sequence: TGCGCCAGCAGCCAAGACGACAGGGTCTCCAACTCTGGAAACACCATATATTTT.

V and J are TRBV7-9 and TRBJ2-7; D not certain. V shed 2 bases and J shed 3 bases, with 8 bases lying between them. The CDR3 is 13 amino acids. Germline CDR1 is SEHNR and CDR2 is FQNEAQ (reference sequence). CDR3 DNA: TGTGCCAGCAGCTTACTCTCCGGCTACGAGCAGTACTTC. This translates into CASSLLSGYEQYF.

The chain couples TRBV4-2 to TRBJ2-7; TRBD2 agrees at 7 bases. The germline V gene has CDR1 LGHNA and CDR2 YNFKEQ. The CDR3 has 19 residues. The junction had 16 bases not matched to a gene; V was cut back by 0 bases and J by 2 bases. The CDR3 DNA reads as TGTGCCAGCAGCCAAGAGATCGAGACAGCGGGGTCCCCCACCTACGAGCAGTACTTC. Its translation: CASSQEIETAGSPTYEQYF.

This sequence joins TRBV19 and TRBJ2-3; 7 bases fit TRBD1. CDR1 is LNHDA and CDR2 is SQIVND in the germline V gene (reference sequence). The CDR3 contains 16 residues. V gave up 6 bases and J gave up 1 base; unmatched junction bases: 10. Here the CDR3 reads CASRSPRTGGTDTQYF. The CDR3 coding sequence is TGTGCCAGTAGATCCCCCAGGACAGGAGGCACAGATACGCAGTATTTT.

V usage is TRBV27 and J usage is TRBJ1-1; a possible D gene is TRBD1 (6 bases). CDR1 is MNHEY and CDR2 is SMNVEV in the germline V gene (reference sequence). The ends were cut back, 6 bases at V and 9 bases at J, with 20 bases in the middle. This CDR3 is 14 amino acids long. CDR3 amino acids: CASSQTQGFVQAFF. The CDR3 DNA reads TGTGCCAGCAGCCAAACACAGGGATTCGTCCAAGCTTTCTTT.

V usage is TRBV7-2 and J usage is TRBJ2-7; D uncertain. Per germline, CDR1 SGHTA and CDR2 FQGNSA. Trimming shortened V by 2 bases and J by 5 bases, and 7 bases separated the two germline ends. The CDR3 runs to 12 residues. Here the CDR3 DNA reads TGTGCCAGCAGCTTATCGATGGACGAGCAGTACTTC. Protein product: CASSLSMDEQYF.

The gene calls are TRBV12-5 and TRBJ1-4; a weak D match, TRBD1 (5 bases). CDR1 and CDR2 (germline): LGHNT, FRNRAP. Trimming pared 0 bases from V and 5 bases from J, leaving 16 bases between. The CDR3 covers 17 residues. DNA of the CDR3: TGTGCTAGTGGTTTGGTAATAGGAGGGGCTGGAAATGAAAAACTGTTTTTT. Its translation: CASGLVIGGAGNEKLFF. Looking up the rest from reference TRBV12-5 and TRBJ1-4 gives the full variable domain: DARVTQTPRHKVTEMGQEVTMRCQPILGHNTVFWYRQTMMQGLELLAYFRNRAPLDDSGMPKDRFSAEMPDATLATLKIQPSEPRDSAVYFCASGLVIGGAGNEKLFFGSGTQLSVL.

The chain carries TRBV7-9 and TRBJ1-2; D is unclear. This CDR3 region has 14 residues. Germline values: CDR1 SEHNR, CDR2 FQNEAQ (reference sequence). Trimming cost V 0 bases and J 4 bases, with 9 bases left between them. CDR3 DNA: TGTGCCAGCAGCTTAGCAGGGAAAGGCTATGGCTACACCTTC. Its translation: CASSLAGKGYGYTF. Combining the CDR3 with reference TRBV7-9 and TRBJ1-2 gives the whole variable domain DTGVSQNPRHKITKRGQNVTFRCDPISEHNRLYWYRQTLGQGPEFLTYFQNEAQLEKSRLLSDRFSAERPKGSFSTLEIQRTEQGDSAMYLCASSLAGKGYGYTFGSGTRLTVV.

This clone was observed a single time. V usage is TRBV19 and J usage is TRBJ2-3, with D tentatively TRBD1 (5 bases). From germline, CDR1 is LNHDA and CDR2 SQIVND (reference sequence). The CDR3 runs 13 residues. Trimming took 5 bases from V and 2 from J, leaving 8 bases between them. The CDR3 bases are TGTGCCAGTAGTCCAGGGCACACAGATACGCAGTATTTT. Translating gives CASSPGHTDTQYF.

The chain combines TRBV4-2 with TRBJ2-2, with 10 bases that match TRBD2. CDR3 length equals 16 residues. The J segment lost 2 bases and the V segment lost 5 bases, leaving 5 bases of the junction unmatched. The V gene's germline CDR1 is LGHNA and CDR2 YNFKEQ. Written as DNA, the CDR3 is TGTGCCAGCAGCGCAGGACTAGCGGATAACACCGGGGAGCTGTTTTTT. Translation gives CASSAGLADNTGELFF.

This clone was observed many times. The rearrangement uses TRBV7-9 and TRBJ1-2; 7 nucleotides agree with TRBD1. CDR3 size: 16 residues. With 3 bases clipped from V and 5 bases from J, the junction kept 12 bases outside the gene matches. Germline CDR1 is SEHNR and CDR2 is FQNEAQ (reference sequence). The DNA for the CDR3 is TGTGCCAGCAGCTTCACCTCCCGGGGACAGCAATATGGCTACACCTTC. As protein: CASSFTSRGQQYGYTF.

This clone was seen just once. The V and J genes are TRBV7-8 and TRBJ2-7; D gene ambiguous. Germline CDR1 is SGHVS and CDR2 is FQNEAQ. The CDR3 is made up of 11 amino acids. Deletions cut 1 base from V and 7 bases from J, with 5 bases between. As DNA, the CDR3 is TGTGCCAGCAGCTTAGATAGGGAGCAGTACTTC. Amino acids: CASSLDREQYF. Using reference TRBV7-8 and TRBJ2-7 for the parts outside the CDR3, the full variable domain is GAGVSQSPRYKVAKRGQDVALRCDPISGHVSLFWYQQALGQGPEFLTYFQNEAQLDKSGLPSDRFFAERPEGSVSTLKIQRTQQEDSAVYLCASSLDREQYFGPGTRLTVT.